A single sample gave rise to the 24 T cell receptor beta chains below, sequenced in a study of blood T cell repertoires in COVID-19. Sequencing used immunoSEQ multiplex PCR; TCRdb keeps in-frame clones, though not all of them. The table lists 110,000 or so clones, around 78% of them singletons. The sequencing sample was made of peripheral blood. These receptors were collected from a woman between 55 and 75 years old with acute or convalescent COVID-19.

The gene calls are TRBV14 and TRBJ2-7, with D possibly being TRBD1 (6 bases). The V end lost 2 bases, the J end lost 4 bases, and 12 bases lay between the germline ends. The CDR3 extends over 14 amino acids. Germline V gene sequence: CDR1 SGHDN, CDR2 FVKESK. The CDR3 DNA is TGTGCCAGCAGCCAAAAGACAGGCTGGTACGAGCAGTACTTC. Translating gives CASSQKTGWYEQYF. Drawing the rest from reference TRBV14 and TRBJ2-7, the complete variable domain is EAGVTQFPSHSVIEKGQTVTLRCDPISGHDNLYWYRRVMGKEIKFLLHFVKESKQDESGMPNNRFLAERTGGTYSTLKVQPAELEDSGVYFCASSQKTGWYEQYFGPGTRLTVT.

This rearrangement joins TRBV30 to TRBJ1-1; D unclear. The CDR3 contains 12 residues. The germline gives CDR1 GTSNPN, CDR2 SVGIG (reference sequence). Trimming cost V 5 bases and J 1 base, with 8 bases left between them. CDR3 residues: CAWAQENTEAFF. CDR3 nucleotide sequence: TGTGCCTGGGCCCAGGAGAACACTGAAGCTTTCTTT.

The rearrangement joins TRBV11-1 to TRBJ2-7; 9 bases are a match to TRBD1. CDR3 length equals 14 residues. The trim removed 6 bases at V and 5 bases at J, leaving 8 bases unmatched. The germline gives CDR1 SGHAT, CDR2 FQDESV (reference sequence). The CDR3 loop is CASRQTGGRDEQYF. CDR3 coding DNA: TGTGCCAGCAGACAGACAGGGGGACGGGACGAGCAGTACTTC.

For the CDR3, the DNA is TGTGCCAGCAGTTTATTCAGGGAACGAGGGACTTTTGGGGAGCAGTACTTC. Amino acid sequence: CASSLFRERGTFGEQYF. The chain couples TRBV28 to TRBJ2-7; tentative D call: TRBD2 (6 bases). The V gene lost 1 base and the J gene lost 7 bases, with 23 bases spanning the gap. The CDR3 sequence is 17 residues long. In germline, CDR1 is MDHEN, CDR2 SYDVKM.

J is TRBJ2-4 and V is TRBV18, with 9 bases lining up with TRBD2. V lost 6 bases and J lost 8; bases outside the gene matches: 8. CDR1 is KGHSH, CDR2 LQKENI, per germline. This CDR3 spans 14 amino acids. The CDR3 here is CASSPRTSVDIQYF. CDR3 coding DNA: TGTGCCAGCTCCCCAAGGACTAGCGTGGACATTCAGTACTTC.

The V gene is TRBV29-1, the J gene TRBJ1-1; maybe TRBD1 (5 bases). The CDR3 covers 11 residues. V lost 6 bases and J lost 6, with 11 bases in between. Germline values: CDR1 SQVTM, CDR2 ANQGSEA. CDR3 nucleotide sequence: TGCAGCGTCTCCTCAGGGCCTGAAGCTTTCTTT. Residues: CSVSSGPEAFF.

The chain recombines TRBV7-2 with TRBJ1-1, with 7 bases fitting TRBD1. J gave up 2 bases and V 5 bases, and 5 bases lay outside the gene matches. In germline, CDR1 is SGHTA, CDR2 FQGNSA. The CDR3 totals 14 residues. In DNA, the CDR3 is TGTGCCAGCAGCAGGGACAGCGTAAACACTGAAGCTTTCTTT. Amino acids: CASSRDSVNTEAFF.

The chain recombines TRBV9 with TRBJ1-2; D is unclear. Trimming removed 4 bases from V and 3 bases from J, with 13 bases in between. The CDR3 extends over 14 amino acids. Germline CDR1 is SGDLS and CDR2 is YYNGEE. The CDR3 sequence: CASSPSRDDYGYTF. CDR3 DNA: TGTGCCAGCAGCCCCTCGAGAGATGACTATGGCTACACCTTC.

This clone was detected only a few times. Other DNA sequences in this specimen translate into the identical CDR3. In DNA form, the CDR3 reads TGCGCCAGCAGCACCGGACAGAACACCGGGGAGCTGTTTTTT. Its translation: CASSTGQNTGELFF. The chain combines TRBV5-1 with TRBJ2-2; weak D call: TRBD1 (5 bases). V was clipped by 4 bases and J by 1 base, with 8 bases between them. The CDR3 covers 14 residues. The germline V gene has CDR1 SGHRS and CDR2 YFSETQ.

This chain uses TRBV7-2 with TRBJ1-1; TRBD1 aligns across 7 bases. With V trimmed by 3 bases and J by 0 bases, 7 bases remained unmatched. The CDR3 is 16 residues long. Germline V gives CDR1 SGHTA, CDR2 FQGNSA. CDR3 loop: CASSLDLTGLNTEAFF. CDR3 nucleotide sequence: TGTGCCAGCAGCTTGGACCTGACAGGGTTGAACACTGAAGCTTTCTTT. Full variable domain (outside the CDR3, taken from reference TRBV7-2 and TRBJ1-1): GAGVSQSPSNKVTEKGKDVELRCDPISGHTALYWYRQSLGQGLEFLIYFQGNSAPDKSGLPSDRFSAERTGGSVSTLTIQRTQQEDSAVYLCASSLDLTGLNTEAFFGQGTRLTVV.

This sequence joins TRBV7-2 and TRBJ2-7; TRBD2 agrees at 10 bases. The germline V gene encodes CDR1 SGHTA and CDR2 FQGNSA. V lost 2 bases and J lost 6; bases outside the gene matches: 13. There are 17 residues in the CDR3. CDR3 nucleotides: TGTGCCAGCAGCTTAACGGTAGCGGGGGGACCCCAAGGCGAGCAGTACTTC. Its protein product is CASSLTVAGGPQGEQYF.

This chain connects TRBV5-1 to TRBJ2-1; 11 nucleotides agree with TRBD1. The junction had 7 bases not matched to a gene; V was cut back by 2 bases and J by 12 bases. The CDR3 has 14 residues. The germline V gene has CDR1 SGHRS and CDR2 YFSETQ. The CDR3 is CASSLGQGAAGQFF. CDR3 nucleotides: TGCGCCAGCAGCTTAGGACAGGGGGCCGCTGGGCAGTTCTTC. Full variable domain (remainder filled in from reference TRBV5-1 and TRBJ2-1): KAGVTQTPRYLIKTRGQQVTLSCSPISGHRSVSWYQQTPGQGLQFLFEYFSETQRNKGNFPGRFSGRQFSNSRSEMNVSTLELGDSALYLCASSLGQGAAGQFFGPGTRLTVL.

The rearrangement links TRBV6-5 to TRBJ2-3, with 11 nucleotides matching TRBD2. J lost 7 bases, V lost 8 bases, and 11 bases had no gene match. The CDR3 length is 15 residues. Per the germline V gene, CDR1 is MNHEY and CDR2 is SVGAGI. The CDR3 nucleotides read TGTGCCAGCCATAGCGGGAGGGCCGGTCGAAATACGCAGTATTTT. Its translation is CASHSGRAGRNTQYF.

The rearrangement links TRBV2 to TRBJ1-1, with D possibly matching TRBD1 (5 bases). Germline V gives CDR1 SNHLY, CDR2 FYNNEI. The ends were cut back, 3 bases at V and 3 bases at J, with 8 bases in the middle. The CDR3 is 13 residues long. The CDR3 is CASSDQGYTEAFF. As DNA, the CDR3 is TGTGCCAGCAGTGACCAGGGATACACTGAAGCTTTCTTT.

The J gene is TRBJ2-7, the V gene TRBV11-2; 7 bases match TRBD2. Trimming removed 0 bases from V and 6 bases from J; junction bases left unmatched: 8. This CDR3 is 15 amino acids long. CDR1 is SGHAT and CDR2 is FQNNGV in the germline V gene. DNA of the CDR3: TGTGCCAGCAGCTTAGAGGCTAGCGGTTGGGTCGAGCAGTACTTC. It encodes CASSLEASGWVEQYF.

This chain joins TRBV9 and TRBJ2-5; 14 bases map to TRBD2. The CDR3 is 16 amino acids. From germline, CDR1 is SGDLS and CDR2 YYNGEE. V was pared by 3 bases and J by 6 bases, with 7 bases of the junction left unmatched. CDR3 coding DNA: TGTGCCAGCAGCGCTACCGGGACTAGCGGGAGTAAGACCCAGTACTTC. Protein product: CASSATGTSGSKTQYF.

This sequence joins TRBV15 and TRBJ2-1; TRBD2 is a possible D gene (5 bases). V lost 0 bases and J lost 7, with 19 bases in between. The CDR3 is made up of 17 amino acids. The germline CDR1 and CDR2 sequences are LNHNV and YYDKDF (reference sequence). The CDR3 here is CATSRDPGGRGRNEQFF. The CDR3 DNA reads TGTGCCACCAGCAGAGATCCAGGAGGCCGCGGTAGGAATGAGCAGTTCTTC.

The CDR3 nucleotides read TGTGCCAGCTCACCTGGGACTGGCGGCTCCTACGAGCAGTACTTC. Encoded protein: CASSPGTGGSYEQYF. The gene calls are TRBV18 and TRBJ2-7, with a weak D call TRBD2 (6 bases). V gave up 3 bases and J gave up 0 bases, with 12 bases separating them. Germline lookup yields CDR1 KGHSH and CDR2 LQKENI. The length of the CDR3 is 15 residues. The full variable domain, completed using reference TRBV18 and TRBJ2-7, is NAGVMQNPRHLVRRRGQEARLRCSPMKGHSHVYWYRQLPEEGLKFMVYLQKENIIDESGMPKERFSAEFPKEGPSILRIQQVVRGDSAAYFCASSPGTGGSYEQYFGPGTRLTVT.

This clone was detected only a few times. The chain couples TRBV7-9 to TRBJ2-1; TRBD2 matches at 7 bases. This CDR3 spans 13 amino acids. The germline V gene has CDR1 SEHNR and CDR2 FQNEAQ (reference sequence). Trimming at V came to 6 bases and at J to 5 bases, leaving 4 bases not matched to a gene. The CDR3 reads CASRRGLHNEQFF. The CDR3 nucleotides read TGTGCCAGCAGGAGGGGACTACACAATGAGCAGTTCTTC.

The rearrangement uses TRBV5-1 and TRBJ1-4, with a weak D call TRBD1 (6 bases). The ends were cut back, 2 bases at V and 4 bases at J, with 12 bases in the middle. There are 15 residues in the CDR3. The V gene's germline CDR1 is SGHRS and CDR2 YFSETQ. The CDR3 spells CASSFLDSLNEKLFF. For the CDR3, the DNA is TGCGCCAGCAGCTTTCTGGACAGCCTTAATGAAAAACTGTTTTTT.

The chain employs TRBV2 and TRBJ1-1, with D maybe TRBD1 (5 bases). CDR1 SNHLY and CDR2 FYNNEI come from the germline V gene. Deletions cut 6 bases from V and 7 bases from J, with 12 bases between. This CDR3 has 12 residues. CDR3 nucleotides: TGTGCCAGCAGAGGGGACTCGCGTGAAGCTTTCTTT. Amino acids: CASRGDSREAFF.

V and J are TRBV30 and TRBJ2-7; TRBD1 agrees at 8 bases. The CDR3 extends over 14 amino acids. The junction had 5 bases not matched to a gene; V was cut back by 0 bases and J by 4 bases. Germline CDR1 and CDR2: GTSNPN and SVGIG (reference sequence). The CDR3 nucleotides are TGTGCCTGGAGTGTGGACAGGGCAAGATACGAGCAGTACTTC. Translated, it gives CAWSVDRARYEQYF.

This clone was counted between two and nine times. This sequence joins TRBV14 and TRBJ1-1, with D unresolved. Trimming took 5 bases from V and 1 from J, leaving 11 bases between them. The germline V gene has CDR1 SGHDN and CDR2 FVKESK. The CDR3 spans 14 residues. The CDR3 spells CASSSFRENTEAFF. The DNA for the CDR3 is TGTGCCAGCAGCTCTTTCCGGGAGAACACTGAAGCTTTCTTT.

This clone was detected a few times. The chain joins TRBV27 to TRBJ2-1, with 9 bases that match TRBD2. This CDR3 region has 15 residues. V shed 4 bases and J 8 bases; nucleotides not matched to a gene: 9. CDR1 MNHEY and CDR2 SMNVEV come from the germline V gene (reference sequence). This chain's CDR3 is CASSWSSGVGDEQFF. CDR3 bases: TGTGCCAGCAGTTGGTCTAGCGGGGTAGGGGATGAGCAGTTCTTC.